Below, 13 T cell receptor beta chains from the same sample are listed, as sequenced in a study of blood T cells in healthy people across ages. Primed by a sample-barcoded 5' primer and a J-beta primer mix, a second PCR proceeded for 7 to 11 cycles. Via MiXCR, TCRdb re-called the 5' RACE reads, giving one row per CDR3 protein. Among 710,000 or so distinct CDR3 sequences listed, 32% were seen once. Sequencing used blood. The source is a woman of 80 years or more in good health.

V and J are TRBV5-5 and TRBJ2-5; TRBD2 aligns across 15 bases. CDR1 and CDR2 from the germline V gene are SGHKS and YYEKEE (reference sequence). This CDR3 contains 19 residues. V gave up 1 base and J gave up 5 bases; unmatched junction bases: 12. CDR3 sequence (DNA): TGTGCCAGCAGCTTGAGGGGACTAGCGGGGGGCCGGCGGGACGAGACCCAGTACTTC. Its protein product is CASSLRGLAGGRRDETQYF.

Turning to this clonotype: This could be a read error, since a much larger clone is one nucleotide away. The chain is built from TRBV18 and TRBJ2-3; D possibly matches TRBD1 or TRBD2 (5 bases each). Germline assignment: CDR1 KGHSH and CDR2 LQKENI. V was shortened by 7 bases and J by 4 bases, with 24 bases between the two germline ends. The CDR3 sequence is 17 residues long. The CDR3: CASFPVPGGQNADTQYF. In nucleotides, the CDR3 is TGTGCCAGCTTCCCCGTCCCTGGGGGTCAAAACGCAGATACGCAGTATTTT. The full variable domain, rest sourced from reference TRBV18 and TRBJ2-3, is NAGVMQNPRHLVRRRGQEARLRCSPMKGHSHVYWYRQLPEEGLKFMVYLQKENIIDESGMPKERFSAEFPKEGPSILRIQQVVRGDSAAYFCASFPVPGGQNADTQYFGPGTRLTVL.

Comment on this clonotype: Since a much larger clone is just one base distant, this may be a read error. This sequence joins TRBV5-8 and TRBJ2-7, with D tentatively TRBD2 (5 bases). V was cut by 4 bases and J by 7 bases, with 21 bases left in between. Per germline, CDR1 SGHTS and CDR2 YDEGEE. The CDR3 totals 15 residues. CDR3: CASSVGSSRGNEQYF. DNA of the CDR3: TGTGCCAGCAGCGTAGGGTCTTCCCGAGGGAATGAGCAGTACTTC.

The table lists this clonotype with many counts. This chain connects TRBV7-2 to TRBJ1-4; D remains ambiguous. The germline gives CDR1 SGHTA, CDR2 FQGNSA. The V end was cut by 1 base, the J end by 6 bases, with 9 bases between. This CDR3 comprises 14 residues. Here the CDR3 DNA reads TGTGCCAGCAGCTTAGAAATCGGGGATGAAAAACTGTTTTTT. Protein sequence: CASSLEIGDEKLFF.

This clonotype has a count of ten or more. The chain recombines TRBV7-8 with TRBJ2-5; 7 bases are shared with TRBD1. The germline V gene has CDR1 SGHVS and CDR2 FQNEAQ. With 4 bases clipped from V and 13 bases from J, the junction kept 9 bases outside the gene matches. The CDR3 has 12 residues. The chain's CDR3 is CASSSQRGGRYF. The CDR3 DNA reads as TGTGCCAGCAGCTCCCAGCGAGGGGGCAGGTACTTC.

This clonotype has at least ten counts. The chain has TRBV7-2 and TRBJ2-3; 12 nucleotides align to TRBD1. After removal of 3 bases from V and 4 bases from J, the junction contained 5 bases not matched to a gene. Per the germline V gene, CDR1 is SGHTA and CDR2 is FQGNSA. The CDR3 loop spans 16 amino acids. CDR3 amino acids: CASSLGGTGGADTQYF. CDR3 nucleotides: TGTGCCAGCAGCTTGGGGGGGACAGGGGGCGCAGATACGCAGTATTTT.

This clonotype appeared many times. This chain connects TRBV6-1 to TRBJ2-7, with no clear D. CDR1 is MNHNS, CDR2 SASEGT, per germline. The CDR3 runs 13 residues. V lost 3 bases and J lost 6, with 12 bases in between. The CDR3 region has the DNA TGTGCCAGCAGTGAGGGTATCCGTGGCGAGCAGTACTTC. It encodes CASSEGIRGEQYF.

The chain's CDR3 is CASSQANVGGDTQYF. The CDR3 nucleotides are TGTGCCAGCAGCCAAGCTAATGTAGGTGGAGATACGCAGTATTTT. The chain recombines TRBV14 with TRBJ2-3, with D unclear. The germline V gene has CDR1 SGHDN and CDR2 FVKESK. The ends were cut back, 1 base at V and 5 bases at J, with 13 bases in the middle. This CDR3 has 15 residues.

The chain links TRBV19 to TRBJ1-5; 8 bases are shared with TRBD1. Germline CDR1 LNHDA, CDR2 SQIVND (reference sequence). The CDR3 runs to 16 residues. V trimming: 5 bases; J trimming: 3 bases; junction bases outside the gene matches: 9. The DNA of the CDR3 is TGTGCCAGTAGTGTTAACCAGGGGGCTCTCAATCAGCCCCAGCATTTT. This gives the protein CASSVNQGALNQPQHF.

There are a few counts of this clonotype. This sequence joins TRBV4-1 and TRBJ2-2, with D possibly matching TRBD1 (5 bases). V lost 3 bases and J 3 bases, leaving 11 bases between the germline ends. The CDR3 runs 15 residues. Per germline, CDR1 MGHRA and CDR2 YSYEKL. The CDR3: CASSQVDTYTGELFF. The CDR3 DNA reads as TGCGCCAGCAGCCAGGTGGACACCTACACCGGGGAGCTGTTTTTT.

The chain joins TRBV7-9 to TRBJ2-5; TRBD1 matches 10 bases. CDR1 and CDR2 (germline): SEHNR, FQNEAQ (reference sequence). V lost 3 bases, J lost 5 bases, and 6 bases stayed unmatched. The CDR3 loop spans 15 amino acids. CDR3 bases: TGTGCCAGCAGCTTGGACAGGGGGAGTGGGGAGACCCAGTACTTC. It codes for CASSLDRGSGETQYF.

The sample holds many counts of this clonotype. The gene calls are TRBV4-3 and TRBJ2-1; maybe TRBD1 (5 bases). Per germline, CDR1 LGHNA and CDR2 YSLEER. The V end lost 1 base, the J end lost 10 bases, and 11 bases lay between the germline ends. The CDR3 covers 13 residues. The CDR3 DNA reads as TGCGCCAGCAGCCAAGTACGGCAGGGCGAGCAGTTCTTC. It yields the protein CASSQVRQGEQFF.

CDR3 residues: CASSRTGQPGYGYTF. As DNA, the CDR3 is TGTGCCAGCAGCCGGACGGGACAGCCCGGCTATGGCTACACCTTC. This chain uses TRBV3-1 with TRBJ1-2, with TRBD1 identical over 7 bases. CDR3 size: 15 residues. The germline gives CDR1 LGHDT, CDR2 YNNKEL (reference sequence). Trimming removed 4 bases from V and 4 bases from J; junction bases left unmatched: 9. Complete variable domain (other parts from reference TRBV3-1 and TRBJ1-2): DTAVSQTPKYLVTQMGNDKSIKCEQNLGHDTMYWYKQDSKKFLKIMFSYNNKELIINETVPNRFSPKSPDKAHLNLHINSLELGDSAVYFCASSRTGQPGYGYTFGSGTRLTVV.